The TCR beta chain under discussion was sequenced for a study of CD8 T cells in Susac syndrome. Points from the study as a whole: In its TCR sequencing and HLA analysis, the study acknowledged that the number of individuals was relatively small.

Concerning this clonotype itself: The antigen remains unidentified.

FACS enriched CD8+ TEMRA cells, while bulk CD8+ and CD4+ were negatively isolated. There are 15 residues in the CDR3. V was clipped by 6 bases and J by 3 bases, with 17 bases between them. In germline, CDR1 is LNHDA, CDR2 SQIVND (reference sequence). RNA was extracted with the RNeasy kit, and a quantity of roughly 0.5 to 1 ug was reverse transcribed using random hexamers. TCRdb itself ran the immunoSEQ multiplex PCR reads through MiXCR, one entry per CDR3 protein. The sample consists of fewer than 150,000 distinct CDR3 sequences, around 91% of them appearing once. The specimen sequenced was CD8+ T cells from PBMCs. The chain uses TRBV19 and TRBJ2-5; TRBD2 is a possible D gene (6 bases). This TCR was recovered from a human donor with multiple sclerosis. For the CDR3, the DNA is TGTGCCAGTAGCGTAGGGACTCTCGGGGAAGAGACCCAGTACTTC. Its protein product is CASSVGTLGEETQYF.